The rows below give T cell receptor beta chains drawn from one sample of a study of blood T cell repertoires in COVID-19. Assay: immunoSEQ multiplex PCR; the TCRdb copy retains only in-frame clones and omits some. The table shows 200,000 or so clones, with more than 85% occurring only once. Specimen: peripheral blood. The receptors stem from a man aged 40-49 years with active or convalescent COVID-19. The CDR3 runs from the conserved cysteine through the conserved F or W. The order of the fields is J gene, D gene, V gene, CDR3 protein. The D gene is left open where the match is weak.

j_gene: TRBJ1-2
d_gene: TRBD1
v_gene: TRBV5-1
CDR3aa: CASSLTGDEGYTF

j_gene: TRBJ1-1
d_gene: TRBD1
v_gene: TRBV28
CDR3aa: CASRLGQGYVEAFF

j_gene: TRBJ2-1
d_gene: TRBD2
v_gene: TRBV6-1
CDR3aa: CASSEARLAGRGSYNEQFF

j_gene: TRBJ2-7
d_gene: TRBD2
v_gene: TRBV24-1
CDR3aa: CATSDTGTSSEQYF

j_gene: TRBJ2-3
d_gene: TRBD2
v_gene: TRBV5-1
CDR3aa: CASSLGASGTDTQYF

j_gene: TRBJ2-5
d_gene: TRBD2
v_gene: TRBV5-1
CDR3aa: CASSHTSGKQETQYF

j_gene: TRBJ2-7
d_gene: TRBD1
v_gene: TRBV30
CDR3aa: CAFDRDRVRYEQYF

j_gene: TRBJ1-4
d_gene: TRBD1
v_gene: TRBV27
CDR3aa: CASSLSWTGSEKLFF

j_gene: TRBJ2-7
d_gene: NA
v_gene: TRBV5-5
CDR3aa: CASSLEGHSYEQYF

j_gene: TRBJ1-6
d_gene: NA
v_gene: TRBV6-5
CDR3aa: CASSYSLRNSPLHF